Below are 20 T cell receptor beta chains sequenced from a single sample in a study of cytomegalovirus exposure and HLA in healthy donors (dated by TCRdb to about 2017). Library construction relied on the immunoSEQ multiplex PCR assay. The multiplex PCR relied on a mix of 60 forward primers for TCR Vbeta segments and 13 reverse primers for TCR Jbeta segments. This is the immuneACCESS table as TCRdb keeps it, with only in-frame sequences that have V and J called. A part of the clones is gone; compared with another copy, unresolved V genes explain less than half, and the rest is unexplained. The sample table contains about 95,000 clones; only one count was recorded for about 73% of them. The ten largest clones represent more than 12% of the sample. The sample was PBMCs. These receptors were obtained from a woman aged 45 to 65 in good health and CMV-seropositive.

The chain recombines TRBV28 with TRBJ2-3; 10 bases are shared with TRBD2. Looked up from germline, CDR1 is MDHEN and CDR2 is SYDVKM. This CDR3 contains 15 residues. Trimming took 5 bases from V and 4 from J; bases not matched to a gene: 6. This chain's CDR3 is CASSTILAGADTQYF. CDR3 in DNA: TGTGCCAGCAGTACTATCCTAGCGGGAGCAGATACGCAGTATTTT. Looking up the rest from reference TRBV28 and TRBJ2-3 gives the full variable domain: DVKVTQSSRYLVKRTGEKVFLECVQDMDHENMFWYRQDPGLGLRLIYFSYDVKMKEKGDIPEGYSVSREKKERFSLILESASTNQTSMYLCASSTILAGADTQYFGPGTRLTVL.

This clone was observed a handful of times. The gene calls are TRBV5-1 and TRBJ2-7, with 10 positions matching TRBD2. V shed 2 bases, J shed 4 bases, and the junction held 15 bases outside the gene matches. CDR1 and CDR2 from the germline V gene are SGHRS and YFSETQ. CDR3 length: 18 residues. The DNA for the CDR3 is TGCGCCAGCAGCTTCTCGCCTAGCGGGAGCAGTTTCCGATACGAGCAGTACTTC. Protein product: CASSFSPSGSSFRYEQYF.

Only a few counts were recorded for this clone. This chain joins TRBV13 and TRBJ2-3; 7 bases are shared with TRBD1. J lost 2 bases, V lost 4 bases, and 12 bases had no gene match. The CDR3 is made up of 17 amino acids. Germline CDR1 is PRHDT and CDR2 is FYEKMQ (reference sequence). The CDR3 is CASSSRARTGNTDTQYF. Here the CDR3 DNA reads TGTGCCAGCAGCTCGCGGGCCCGGACAGGCAACACAGATACGCAGTATTTT.

This clone came up a few times. The gene calls are TRBV15 and TRBJ2-3; TRBD1 aligns across 7 bases. V dropped 0 bases and J dropped 2; count of bases not matched to a gene: 11. The CDR3 loop spans 18 amino acids. The germline CDR1 and CDR2 sequences are LNHNV and YYDKDF (reference sequence). This CDR3 is CATSRDKDRPTSTDTQYF. The CDR3 DNA sequence: TGTGCCACCAGCAGAGATAAGGACAGGCCAACCTCCACAGATACGCAGTATTTT.

The chain couples TRBV7-2 to TRBJ1-2; D is perhaps TRBD1 (5 bases). The CDR3 loop spans 16 amino acids. V lost 3 bases to trimming and J lost 9 bases, with 23 bases between them. Per the germline V gene, CDR1 is SGHTA and CDR2 is FQGNSA. This chain's CDR3 is CASSLLGPGLGGSYTF. The CDR3 DNA sequence: TGTGCCAGCAGCTTGTTGGGCCCGGGGCTGGGGGGGAGCTACACCTTC.

On this clone itself: Its ends do not fully match the called genes, so a read error is possible. V is TRBV7-9 and J is TRBJ2-7; perhaps TRBD1 as D (5 bases). The length of the CDR3 is 12 residues. Germline V gives CDR1 SEHNR, CDR2 FQNEAQ (reference sequence). CDR3 DNA sequence: TGTTCCAGCAGCAACCCCAGGGTCGAGCAGTACTTC. It translates to CSSSNPRVEQYF.

The chain employs TRBV19 and TRBJ2-7; 9 nucleotides align to TRBD1. Germline V gene lookup returns CDR1 LNHDA and CDR2 SQIVND (reference sequence). The CDR3 contains 15 residues. V lost 4 bases to trimming and J lost 1 base; unmatched junction nucleotides: 5. CDR3 bases: TGTGCCAGTAGTAGACAGGGGGGGGCTTCCTACGAGCAGTACTTC. Protein product: CASSRQGGASYEQYF.

The chain combines TRBV9 with TRBJ2-5; D is ambiguous. V lost 4 bases to trimming and J lost 2 bases, with 12 bases between them. CDR1 and CDR2 from the germline V gene are SGDLS and YYNGEE. CDR3 length: 14 amino acids. The CDR3 nucleotides are TGTGCCAGCAGCCCCAGCAGGTGGCAAGAGACCCAGTACTTC. Translating it yields CASSPSRWQETQYF.

The CDR3 sequence: CASSPYRGPDYGYTF. The CDR3 DNA is TGTGCCAGCAGCCCCTACAGGGGGCCCGACTATGGCTACACCTTC. The gene calls are TRBV5-8 and TRBJ1-2; 9 bases are shared with TRBD1. The germline V gene has CDR1 SGHTS and CDR2 YDEGEE. The CDR3 covers 15 residues. Losses at the gene ends were 4 bases for V and 3 bases for J; bases not matched to a gene: 7. Full variable domain (rest looked up from reference TRBV5-8 and TRBJ1-2): EAGVTQSPTHLIKTRGQQATLRCSPISGHTSVYWYQQALGLGLQFLLWYDEGEERNRGNFPPRFSGRQFPNYSSELNVNALELEDSALYLCASSPYRGPDYGYTFGSGTRLTVV.

The rearrangement uses TRBV2 and TRBJ2-7, with 9 bases identical to TRBD1. The germline CDR1 and CDR2 sequences are SNHLY and FYNNEI. This CDR3 is 16 amino acids long. V gave up 7 bases and J gave up 3 bases; unmatched junction bases: 13. CDR3 amino acids: CASTQIPGQGGYEQYF. CDR3 sequence (DNA): TGTGCCAGCACCCAGATACCGGGACAGGGCGGCTACGAGCAGTACTTC. Using reference TRBV2 and TRBJ2-7 for the parts outside the CDR3, the full variable domain is EPEVTQTPSHQVTQMGQEVILRCVPISNHLYFYWYRQILGQKVEFLVSFYNNEISEKSEIFDDQFSVERPDGSNFTLKIRSTKLEDSAMYFCASTQIPGQGGYEQYFGPGTRLTVT.

The rearrangement uses TRBV5-4 and TRBJ2-7, with D tentatively TRBD2 (6 bases). This CDR3 spans 13 amino acids. The germline V gene encodes CDR1 SGHNT and CDR2 YYREEE (reference sequence). V gave up 2 bases and J gave up 5 bases, with 11 bases separating them. The CDR3 region is CASSFGRRDEQYF. The CDR3 coding sequence is TGTGCCAGCAGCTTCGGGAGAAGGGACGAGCAGTACTTC.

V gene TRBV29-1 combines with J gene TRBJ2-1; 12 bases are a match to TRBD2. J gave up 8 bases and V 7 bases, and 6 bases lay outside the gene matches. Per the germline V gene, CDR1 is SQVTM and CDR2 is ANQGSEA. The CDR3 runs 13 residues. The CDR3 region has the DNA TGCAGCGGGCTAGCGGGAGGGCCAGATGAGCAGTTCTTC. Amino acid sequence: CSGLAGGPDEQFF.

V usage is TRBV9 and J usage is TRBJ2-2, with 9 positions matching TRBD2. CDR1 and CDR2 (germline): SGDLS, YYNGEE. CDR3 length: 15 amino acids. Trimming at V came to 0 bases and at J to 6 bases, leaving 3 bases not matched to a gene. In DNA, the CDR3 is TGTGCCAGCAGCGTAGCAGCGGGAGGTCCCGGGGAGCTGTTTTTT. Its translation: CASSVAAGGPGELFF.

This chain links TRBV5-1 with TRBJ2-5, with D unresolved. Deletions cut 3 bases from V and 1 base from J, with 7 bases between. The germline gives CDR1 SGHRS, CDR2 YFSETQ. This CDR3 spans 13 amino acids. CDR3 amino acids: CASSSIPQETQYF. The DNA for the CDR3 is TGCGCCAGCAGCTCTATCCCCCAAGAGACCCAGTACTTC.

This chain uses TRBV5-8 with TRBJ2-2; 10 bases line up with TRBD2. Losses at the gene ends were 6 bases for V and 4 bases for J; bases not matched to a gene: 6. CDR3 size: 15 residues. Per germline, CDR1 SGHTS and CDR2 YDEGEE. This chain's CDR3 is CASTRLAGSTGELFF. The CDR3 DNA reads as TGTGCCAGCACCCGACTAGCGGGTAGCACCGGGGAGCTGTTTTTT.

The rearrangement links TRBV6-1 to TRBJ2-7, with 8 bases aligning to TRBD1. Germline V lookup: CDR1 MNHNS, CDR2 SASEGT. The CDR3 sequence is 14 residues long. V lost 5 bases to trimming and J lost 5 bases; unmatched junction nucleotides: 8. CDR3 DNA: TGTGCCAGCAGTATCGGACAGGGTTTGGACGAGCAGTACTTC. Protein product: CASSIGQGLDEQYF.

This chain links TRBV5-6 with TRBJ1-1, with D tentatively TRBD1 (6 bases). The CDR3 extends over 13 amino acids. Trimming removed 4 bases at V and 5 bases at J, with 12 bases between. In germline, CDR1 is SGHDT, CDR2 YYEEEE. Here the CDR3 DNA reads TGTGCCAGCAGCCCAGGGGAGAGGACTGAAGCTTTCTTT. This encodes CASSPGERTEAFF.

This CDR3 is CASSILAGPSYNEQFF. CDR3 nucleotide sequence: TGTGCCAGCAGCATCCTAGCGGGCCCCTCCTACAATGAGCAGTTCTTC. The J gene is TRBJ2-1, the V gene TRBV7-8, with 8 bases aligning to TRBD2. J lost 0 bases, V lost 5 bases, and 6 bases had no gene match. CDR3 length: 16 amino acids. Looked up from germline, CDR1 is SGHVS and CDR2 is FQNEAQ.

This clone was observed a few times. This chain connects TRBV6-5 to TRBJ1-1, with 8 positions matching TRBD1. This CDR3 spans 15 amino acids. Germline CDR1 and CDR2: MNHEY and SVGAGI. The V segment lost 7 bases and the J segment 5 bases; nucleotides outside the gene matches: 12. CDR3 loop: CASTAQGADLTEAFF. The DNA of the CDR3 is TGTGCCAGCACAGCCCAGGGGGCGGACTTAACTGAAGCTTTCTTT.

This rearrangement joins TRBV4-2 to TRBJ2-5; 7 nucleotides align to TRBD2. This CDR3 is 17 amino acids long. J lost 5 bases, V lost 5 bases, and 17 bases had no gene match. The V gene's germline CDR1 is LGHNA and CDR2 YNFKEQ. CDR3 loop: CASSTKESAGVKETQYF. The CDR3 DNA reads as TGTGCCAGCAGCACAAAGGAGTCGGCGGGAGTGAAGGAGACCCAGTACTTC.